The sequence of this T cell receptor beta chain was determined in a study of shared clonotypes between healthy human individuals. About the research overall: Donors consisted of a couple of women and a few men between 18 and 49.

Naivety among CD8 cells was defined by CD45RO negativity and positive CCR7 selection, thereby excluding terminally differentiated effector memory CD45RA+ cells. Authors' processing steps: Owing to the provision of junction-only sequences devoid of quality scores by immunoSEQ, filtering differed. Clones were sequenced by immunoSEQ multiplex PCR, and TCRdb holds only the in-frame ones, with some missing. The D gene and trimming were derived from the DNA, and the V and J assignments and clone size from that table. The sample has about 1,900,000 clones, approximately 95% seen once; the top ten hold 0.9% to 1.5%. The CDR3 contains 14 residues. Per the germline V gene, CDR1 is MGHRA and CDR2 is YSYEKL. V was trimmed by 4 bases and J by 6 bases, leaving 12 bases between them.

The receptor's source is a man between 18 and 29 years old in good health. This chain joins TRBV4-1 and TRBJ2-2, with D possibly TRBD2 on 6 matching bases. The material sequenced was naive CD8+ T cells sorted from blood. The CDR3 nucleotides read TGCGCCAGCAGCCTTAGAGGAGGGGCCGGGGAGCTGTTTTTT. Translating gives CASSLRGGAGELFF.